The 14 T cell receptor beta chains below come from one sample, sequenced in a study of T cell changes during pregnancy in multiple sclerosis. Sequencing was performed with immunoSEQ multiplex PCR; in TCRdb, only in-frame clones are kept and a portion is missing. The repertoire holds 35,000 to 50,000 clones, 85% to 95% seen once, with about 7% in the top ten. The sample was CD8+ T cells from peripheral blood mononuclear cells, taken in the third trimester of pregnancy. The receptor set was obtained from a female donor with multiple sclerosis, enrolled in a pregnancy study.

This rearrangement joins TRBV13 to TRBJ2-7; 10 bases agree with TRBD1. The CDR3 extends over 15 amino acids. J lost 4 bases, V lost 5 bases, and 8 bases had no gene match. Germline lookup yields CDR1 PRHDT and CDR2 FYEKMQ (reference sequence). CDR3 nucleotides: TGTGCCAGCAGCCTGGGGGACAGGGGCGATTACGAGCAGTACTTC. Protein: CASSLGDRGDYEQYF.

V is TRBV28 and J is TRBJ2-2; TRBD2 matches 13 bases. There are 17 residues in the CDR3. V was clipped by 2 bases and J by 7 bases; unmatched bases: 7. Germline-derived CDR1 and CDR2 are MDHEN and SYDVKM. The CDR3 spells CASSLVQGLAGVGELFF. CDR3 nucleotide sequence: TGTGCCAGCAGTTTAGTACAAGGACTAGCGGGAGTCGGGGAGCTGTTTTTT.

The chain joins TRBV11-2 to TRBJ2-4, with a tentative D call TRBD1 (6 bases). The CDR3 extends over 14 amino acids. CDR1 is SGHAT, CDR2 FQNNGV, per germline. V dropped 5 bases and J dropped 7 bases, with 15 bases sitting between them. The CDR3 loop is CASSPDRPGNIQYF. DNA for the CDR3: TGTGCCAGCAGCCCCGACAGGCCGGGGAACATTCAGTACTTC.

Notes on this clone: Germline and junction disagree at one end, which may indicate a read error. The rearrangement links TRBV4-3 to TRBJ1-2, with 8 bases that match TRBD1. The CDR3 runs 16 residues. Germline V lookup: CDR1 LGHNA, CDR2 YSLEER. The CDR3 region is CASSQEWQGANYGYTF. In nucleotides, the CDR3 is TGCGCCAGCAGCCAAGAGTGGCAGGGGGCTAATTATGGCTACACCTTC.

The CDR3 loop reads CASAGWEETQYF. The DNA for the CDR3 is TGTGCCAGTGCGGGGTGGGAAGAGACCCAGTACTTC. This chain joins TRBV19 and TRBJ2-5, with TRBD2 as a possible D gene (6 bases). The V and J ends lost 8 bases and 3 bases respectively, with 10 bases between them. The CDR3 consists of 12 residues. The germline gives CDR1 LNHDA, CDR2 SQIVND (reference sequence).

Concerning this clone itself: In the same sample, other DNA sequences code for this CDR3. The rearrangement joins TRBV27 to TRBJ2-7; D gene uncertain. With 5 bases removed from V and 0 bases from J, the gap between germline ends came to 8 bases. This CDR3 is built from 13 residues. Germline values: CDR1 MNHEY, CDR2 SMNVEV (reference sequence). The CDR3 loop is CASSLSLSYEQYF. The CDR3, as DNA: TGTGCCAGCAGTCTTTCCCTCTCCTACGAGCAGTACTTC.

The chain combines TRBV6-6 with TRBJ1-2; D is ambiguous. The CDR3 totals 15 residues. Trimming pared 4 bases from V and 6 bases from J, leaving 18 bases between. Looked up from germline, CDR1 is MNHNY and CDR2 is SVGAGI (reference sequence). CDR3 sequence reads: CASSFAETLVDGYTF. DNA for the CDR3: TGTGCCAGCAGTTTTGCAGAAACTCTAGTGGATGGCTACACCTTC.

V and J are TRBV15 and TRBJ2-1; D not certain. The germline gives CDR1 LNHNV, CDR2 YYDKDF (reference sequence). V lost 5 bases, J lost 0 bases, and 14 bases lay in between. The CDR3 runs 16 residues. CDR3: CATSGLRRSSYNEQFF. In DNA form, the CDR3 reads TGTGCCACCAGCGGGCTGCGCCGAAGCTCCTACAATGAGCAGTTCTTC.

The rearrangement joins TRBV5-1 to TRBJ1-1; D is perhaps TRBD1 (6 bases). The V end lost 0 bases, the J end lost 10 bases, and 16 bases lay between the germline ends. This CDR3 has 14 amino acids. The germline V gene encodes CDR1 SGHRS and CDR2 YFSETQ. The CDR3 nucleotides are TGCGCCAGCAGCTTGGTCCGCAGGGGAGGGGGAGCTTTCTTT. It is translated as CASSLVRRGGGAFF.

The chain carries TRBV9 and TRBJ2-5; 10 nucleotides agree with TRBD2. Germline CDR1 reads SGDLS; CDR2 reads YYNGEE. The CDR3 has 14 residues. The trim removed 4 bases at V and 1 base at J, leaving 1 base unmatched. The CDR3 here is CASSSGGAQETQYF. In DNA form, the CDR3 reads TGTGCCAGCAGCAGCGGGGGGGCCCAAGAGACCCAGTACTTC. Filled out from reference TRBV9 and TRBJ2-5, the complete variable domain reads DSGVTQTPKHLITATGQRVTLRCSPRSGDLSVYWYQQSLDQGLQFLIQYYNGEERAKGNILERFSAQQFPDLHSELNLSSLELGDSALYFCASSSGGAQETQYFGPGTRLLVL.

This chain links TRBV9 with TRBJ1-1, with D perhaps TRBD1 (6 bases). CDR1 and CDR2 from the germline V gene are SGDLS and YYNGEE. This CDR3 has 15 amino acids. V lost 4 bases and J 1 base, leaving 14 bases between the germline ends. This CDR3 is CASSLGQIQNTEAFF. CDR3 sequence (DNA): TGTGCCAGCAGCCTTGGACAGATTCAGAACACTGAAGCTTTCTTT. The full variable domain, rest sourced from reference TRBV9 and TRBJ1-1, is DSGVTQTPKHLITATGQRVTLRCSPRSGDLSVYWYQQSLDQGLQFLIQYYNGEERAKGNILERFSAQQFPDLHSELNLSSLELGDSALYFCASSLGQIQNTEAFFGQGTRLTVV.

DNA of the CDR3: TGCGCCAGCAGCCACTCGGACAGGACAACCGGGGAGCTGTTTTTT. Translation: CASSHSDRTTGELFF. The chain is built from TRBV4-1 and TRBJ2-2, with 7 bases identical to TRBD1. Per the germline V gene, CDR1 is MGHRA and CDR2 is YSYEKL. J lost 5 bases, V lost 3 bases, and 6 bases had no gene match. The CDR3 runs to 15 residues.

The gene calls are TRBV11-3 and TRBJ2-7; D is unresolved. V lost 1 base, J lost 7 bases, and 8 bases lay in between. The CDR3 contains 12 residues. Germline-derived CDR1 and CDR2 are SGHNT and YENEEA. CDR3 DNA sequence: TGTGCCAGCAGCTTAGGCTACGGGGAGCAGTACTTC. Translation gives CASSLGYGEQYF.

The chain has TRBV28 and TRBJ2-2, with 7 positions matching TRBD1. Germline lookup yields CDR1 MDHEN and CDR2 SYDVKM. The V segment lost 5 bases and the J segment 4 bases; nucleotides outside the gene matches: 4. The CDR3 sequence is 14 residues long. The CDR3 coding sequence is TGTGCCAGCAGTCTCGGGACAGCCACCGGGGAGCTGTTTTTT. This translates into CASSLGTATGELFF.